This section outlines one T cell receptor beta chain sequence together with its context. The sample is drawn from a study of cytomegalovirus exposure and HLA in healthy donors. Primers: 60 Vbeta forward and 13 Jbeta reverse. TCRdb's table, derived via immunoSEQ multiplex PCR, lists solely in-frame clones and lacks some. The sample records 58,000 or so clones, roughly 80% being singletons. This CDR3 region has 16 residues. From germline, CDR1 is KGHSH and CDR2 LQKENI. Trimming at V came to 3 bases and at J to 0 bases, leaving 3 bases not matched to a gene. Sequenced sample: PBMCs. The TCR was taken from a middle-aged woman in good health and CMV-seropositive. This sequence joins TRBV18 and TRBJ1-3; 9 bases line up with TRBD1. In nucleotides, the CDR3 is TGTGCCAGCTCACCGGAGACAGGGGGCTCTGGAAACACCATATATTTT. It yields the protein CASSPETGGSGNTIYF.